The 29 T cell receptor beta chains below all came from one sample that was sequenced in a study of HIV-infected patients and healthy controls. About 540 ng RNA was reverse transcribed with alpha and beta constant-region primers. Using multiplexing indices, alpha and beta chain libraries were generated apart by chain-specific third strand synthesis. TCRdb recomputed calls from the 5' RACE reads with MiXCR, one row per CDR3 protein. Of approximately 25,000 distinct CDR3 sequences in the sample, approximately 7.7% were seen once. The repertoire came from unfractionated whole blood and reflected all unsorted peripheral T cells. The sample taken for sequencing was blood. The receptor set was obtained from an adult in good health.

This clonotype was detected ten times or more. The chain couples TRBV9 to TRBJ2-7; D is uncertain. This CDR3 has 14 residues. Per the germline V gene, CDR1 is SGDLS and CDR2 is YYNGEE. V gave up 4 bases and J gave up 6 bases, with 17 bases separating them. The CDR3 region has the DNA TGTGCCAGCAGCCTTGAGGTCTTCAGTGGCGAGCAGTACTTC. Translating it yields CASSLEVFSGEQYF.

The gene calls are TRBV6-2 or TRBV6-3 and TRBJ2-7; 7 nucleotides line up with TRBD1. Trimming took 5 bases from V and 2 from J; bases not matched to a gene: 6. Per the germline V gene, CDR1 is MNHEY and CDR2 is SVGEGT. This CDR3 has 14 residues. CDR3 sequence: CASSRQGITYEQYF. The DNA of the CDR3 is TGTGCCAGCAGTCGACAGGGCATTACCTACGAGCAGTACTTC.

This clonotype was detected many times. The V gene is TRBV5-1, the J gene TRBJ1-5, with a tentative D call TRBD1 (5 bases). Germline V gene lookup returns CDR1 SGHRS and CDR2 YFSETQ. The V end was cut by 4 bases, the J end by 4 bases, with 9 bases between. The CDR3 totals 13 residues. In DNA, the CDR3 is TGCGCCAGCAGCGCTCAGGGAAATCAGCCCCAGCATTTT. It yields the protein CASSAQGNQPQHF. Full variable domain (missing parts from reference TRBV5-1 and TRBJ1-5): KAGVTQTPRYLIKTRGQQVTLSCSPISGHRSVSWYQQTPGQGLQFLFEYFSETQRNKGNFPGRFSGRQFSNSRSEMNVSTLELGDSALYLCASSAQGNQPQHFGDGTRLSIL.

At least ten counts were recorded for this clonotype. The gene calls are TRBV5-1 and TRBJ1-6, with 10 positions matching TRBD1. CDR3 length equals 14 residues. Per the germline V gene, CDR1 is SGHRS and CDR2 is YFSETQ. Trimming at V came to 3 bases and at J to 9 bases, leaving 3 bases not matched to a gene. CDR3 protein: CASSWTGGGSPLHF. The CDR3 nucleotides read TGCGCCAGCAGCTGGACAGGGGGTGGTTCACCCCTCCACTTT.

This clonotype was seen at least ten times. The V gene is TRBV11-2, the J gene TRBJ2-7; 7 bases agree with TRBD2. Per germline, CDR1 SGHAT and CDR2 FQNNGV. The CDR3 is 15 amino acids. The ends lost 1 base at V and 2 bases at J; junction bases unmatched: 5. CDR3 loop: CASSLAAGVAYEQYF. The CDR3 DNA is TGTGCCAGCAGCTTAGCTGCGGGGGTGGCCTACGAGCAGTACTTC.

This clonotype was seen a few times. The J gene is TRBJ1-1, the V gene TRBV3-1; tentative D call: TRBD1 (5 bases). The CDR3 covers 13 residues. Trimming left V 4 bases short and J 4 bases short, with 10 bases between. The germline V gene has CDR1 LGHDT and CDR2 YNNKEL (reference sequence). The CDR3 reads CASSLPGTTEAFF. CDR3 DNA: TGTGCCAGCAGCCTACCGGGGACCACTGAAGCTTTCTTT.

This clonotype was counted ten times or more. The chain uses TRBV7-9 and TRBJ2-7; D perhaps matches TRBD1 (5 bases). The CDR3 is 13 residues long. Germline values: CDR1 SEHNR, CDR2 FQNEAQ (reference sequence). Between the trimmed V and J ends, which lost 6 bases and 6 bases, there was a span of 15 bases. The CDR3 DNA is TGTGCCAGCAGGCGGACACCCTCGGGCGAGCAGTACTTC. Its translation is CASRRTPSGEQYF.

The chain employs TRBV10-3 and TRBJ1-3; D call uncertain. The CDR3 is made up of 15 amino acids. V was clipped by 3 bases and J by 3 bases, with 12 bases between them. Germline V gives CDR1 ENHRY, CDR2 SYGVKD. The CDR3 region is CAISEARAVGNTIYF. The CDR3 DNA follows: TGTGCCATCAGTGAAGCGAGGGCGGTTGGAAACACCATATATTTT.

This clonotype rates as medium-sized. The chain couples TRBV12-3 or TRBV12-4 to TRBJ1-6; tentative D call: TRBD1 (5 bases). The V gene lost 5 bases and the J gene lost 9 bases, with 17 bases spanning the gap. There are 15 residues in the CDR3. CDR3 nucleotides: TGTGCCAGCAGTCCCCGGGCCCTAAGGGGTTCACCCCTCCACTTT. Translated, it gives CASSPRALRGSPLHF.

This clonotype was counted many times. V gene TRBV10-3 combines with J gene TRBJ2-7; 7 bases line up with TRBD1. The V and J ends lost 0 bases and 6 bases, in that order; junction bases with no gene match: 5. Germline assignment: CDR1 ENHRY and CDR2 SYGVKD. The CDR3 loop spans 14 amino acids. CDR3 DNA sequence: TGTGCCATCAGTGAGTCGACAAGGGACAGCGAGCAGTACTTC. This encodes CAISESTRDSEQYF.

This clonotype rates as medium-sized. The chain has TRBV3-1 and TRBJ2-3; possibly TRBD1 or TRBD2 for D (6 bases each). The V gene lost 0 bases and the J gene lost 3 bases, with 10 bases spanning the gap. Germline-derived CDR1 and CDR2 are LGHDT and YNNKEL (reference sequence). This CDR3 has 15 residues. The CDR3 is CASSQEGGRTDTQYF. CDR3 DNA: TGTGCCAGCAGCCAAGAAGGGGGGCGAACAGATACGCAGTATTTT.

Ten or more counts support this clonotype. This chain connects TRBV6-6 to TRBJ1-4, with D unresolved. V was cut by 2 bases and J by 4 bases, with 11 bases left in between. CDR1 and CDR2 from the germline V gene are MNHNY and SVGAGI (reference sequence). This CDR3 has 15 residues. The CDR3 coding sequence is TGTGCCAGCAGTTACACCAGCGGATATAATGAAAAACTGTTTTTT. This codes for CASSYTSGYNEKLFF.

By its share, this clonotype is medium-sized (0.01 to 0.1%). The chain couples TRBV27 to TRBJ2-7; D possibly uses TRBD1 or TRBD2 (5 bases each). Germline V gene data show CDR1 as MNHEY and CDR2 as SMNVEV (reference sequence). The CDR3 extends over 14 amino acids. V gave up 5 bases and J gave up 2 bases, with 13 bases separating them. CDR3 nucleotide sequence: TGTGCCAGCAGTCCGGGACCGACAACCTACGAGCAGTACTTC. Amino acid sequence: CASSPGPTTYEQYF.

This clonotype has ten or more counts. This chain links TRBV20-1 with TRBJ1-1, with D maybe TRBD1 (6 bases). The length of the CDR3 is 18 residues. Looked up from germline, CDR1 is DFQATT and CDR2 is SNEGSKA (reference sequence). V was trimmed by 0 bases and J by 0 bases, leaving 20 bases between them. CDR3 nucleotide sequence: TGCAGTGCTAGAGAAATCCAAGGGGGTGTCCCCATGAACACTGAAGCTTTCTTT. As protein: CSAREIQGGVPMNTEAFF.

The chain is built from TRBV28 and TRBJ2-2, with 8 bases lining up with TRBD2. There are 14 residues in the CDR3. Germline V lookup: CDR1 MDHEN, CDR2 SYDVKM. V gave up 7 bases and J gave up 5 bases; unmatched junction bases: 6. The chain's CDR3 is CASTSTGGTGELFF. The CDR3 DNA follows: TGTGCCAGCACCTCCACGGGGGGGACCGGGGAGCTGTTTTTT.

CDR3 protein: CASSIRGQPQHF. The CDR3 nucleotides are TGTGCCAGTAGTATAAGAGGTCAGCCCCAGCATTTT. The genes are TRBV19 and TRBJ1-5; unclear D gene. Germline CDR1 reads LNHDA; CDR2 reads SQIVND (reference sequence). This CDR3 contains 12 residues. Deletions cut 2 bases from V and 6 bases from J, with 5 bases between.

This clonotype has just a few counts. The rearrangement links TRBV2 to TRBJ2-1; D may match TRBD1 or TRBD2 (5 bases each). Looked up from germline, CDR1 is SNHLY and CDR2 is FYNNEI. Trimming removed 1 base at V and 0 bases at J, with 16 bases between. The CDR3 has 18 amino acids. The CDR3, as DNA: TGTGCCAGCAGTGAAGACGGTCAGGGACCTCTCTCCTACAATGAGCAGTTCTTC. As protein: CASSEDGQGPLSYNEQFF.

The sample holds many counts of this clonotype. The rearrangement links TRBV6-5 to TRBJ2-1, with 7 bases fitting TRBD1. The CDR3 totals 14 residues. Germline lookup yields CDR1 MNHEY and CDR2 SVGAGI. Germline trimming cut 6 bases from V and 4 bases from J; bases unmatched to any gene: 6. This CDR3 is CASSQQGLYNEQFF. The CDR3 DNA sequence: TGTGCCAGCAGCCAACAGGGGCTGTACAATGAGCAGTTCTTC.

Many counts were recorded for this clonotype. The chain carries TRBV20-1 and TRBJ1-2; no firm D call. The germline V gene has CDR1 DFQATT and CDR2 SNEGSKA (reference sequence). V lost 2 bases, J lost 7 bases, and 8 bases lay in between. The CDR3 length is 11 residues. CDR3 nucleotides: TGCAGTGCTAGACCGACGATTGGCTACACCTTC. Protein: CSARPTIGYTF.

This clonotype was recorded many times. This sequence joins TRBV28 and TRBJ1-5; 9 bases are a match to TRBD1. J lost 3 bases, V lost 5 bases, and 11 bases had no gene match. The CDR3 totals 17 residues. Germline V gene lookup returns CDR1 MDHEN and CDR2 SYDVKM. CDR3 loop: CASSPPRGQGINQPQHF. CDR3 in DNA: TGTGCCAGCAGTCCGCCGAGGGGACAGGGCATCAATCAGCCCCAGCATTTT.

The gene calls are TRBV5-6 and TRBJ1-1, with a possible D match to TRBD1 (6 bases). V dropped 0 bases and J dropped 11 bases, with 11 bases sitting between them. Germline-derived CDR1 and CDR2 are SGHDT and YYEEEE. The CDR3 contains 12 residues. CDR3 DNA sequence: TGTGCCAGCAGCTTGGGGGGGCGGTGGGCTTTCTTT. Translation gives CASSLGGRWAFF.

By share of the sample, this clonotype is medium-sized. CDR3 DNA sequence: TGTGCCAGCAGTTCAGCGTCGGGGGCGCTTGGCTACACCTTC. As protein: CASSSASGALGYTF. This chain uses TRBV7-2 with TRBJ1-2; possibly TRBD1 for D (6 bases). Trimming left V 6 bases short and J 7 bases short, with 18 bases between. The CDR3 length is 14 residues. CDR1 SGHTA and CDR2 FQGNSA come from the germline V gene.

In this sample, this clonotype turned up a few times. This chain links TRBV27 with TRBJ1-5; D may be TRBD1 (6 bases). Trimming pared 6 bases from V and 0 bases from J, leaving 12 bases between. The length of the CDR3 is 15 residues. Germline CDR1 and CDR2: MNHEY and SMNVEV (reference sequence). CDR3 nucleotide sequence: TGTGCCAGCAGGGAAGGGGGTTATAGCAATCAGCCCCAGCATTTT. This codes for CASREGGYSNQPQHF.

This clonotype was observed a few times. The chain is built from TRBV5-5 and TRBJ1-1, with a tentative D call TRBD1 (6 bases). Germline V gene sequence: CDR1 SGHKS, CDR2 YYEKEE (reference sequence). The CDR3 is 15 amino acids. V was cut by 2 bases and J by 1 base, with 12 bases left in between. For the CDR3, the DNA is TGTGCCAGCAGCTTATGGGGGGGCGGGAACACTGAAGCTTTCTTT. It specifies CASSLWGGGNTEAFF. The full variable domain, its missing parts supplied by reference TRBV5-5 and TRBJ1-1, is DAGVTQSPTHLIKTRGQQVTLRCSPISGHKSVSWYQQVLGQGPQFIFQYYEKEERGRGNFPDRFSARQFPNYSSELNVNALLLGDSALYLCASSLWGGGNTEAFFGQGTRLTVV.

This clonotype is termed medium-sized. This rearrangement joins TRBV11-2 to TRBJ1-1; D remains ambiguous. CDR3 length equals 16 residues. The germline CDR1 and CDR2 sequences are SGHAT and FQNNGV. Trimming left V 5 bases short and J 1 base short, with 17 bases between. CDR3 in amino acids: CASSLGRSSTNTEAFF. The DNA of the CDR3 is TGTGCCAGCAGCCTCGGACGTAGCAGCACGAACACTGAAGCTTTCTTT.

This clonotype was seen more than once but under ten times. DNA of the CDR3: TGCGCCAGCAGCCCGGGGACAGGGTACAATCAGCCCCAGCATTTT. As protein: CASSPGTGYNQPQHF. The chain links TRBV5-1 to TRBJ1-5, with TRBD1 identical over 9 bases. Trimming took 4 bases from V and 3 from J; bases not matched to a gene: 5. Germline V CDR1 and CDR2: SGHRS, YFSETQ. The CDR3 has 15 amino acids.

Many counts were recorded for this clonotype. The rearrangement links TRBV5-1 to TRBJ1-1; 9 bases map to TRBD1. J gave up 4 bases and V 3 bases, and 4 bases lay outside the gene matches. The germline gives CDR1 SGHRS, CDR2 YFSETQ. CDR3 length: 14 residues. The CDR3 DNA follows: TGCGCCAGCAGCTCGGGACAGGGCGGCACTGAAGCTTTCTTT. This gives the protein CASSSGQGGTEAFF.

The sample holds a few counts of this clonotype. The rearrangement uses TRBV29-1 and TRBJ2-7; 10 bases are a match to TRBD1. Trimming took 7 bases from V and 2 from J; bases not matched to a gene: 5. The germline V gene encodes CDR1 SQVTM and CDR2 ANQGSEA. The CDR3 consists of 13 residues. The CDR3 is CSAWTGGPYEQYF. The CDR3, as DNA: TGCAGCGCTTGGACAGGGGGTCCCTACGAGCAGTACTTC.

Only a few counts were recorded for this clonotype. DNA of the CDR3: TGTGCCTGGGGGGGATCACTAGCGGGGGCCAGCACAGATACGCAGTATTTT. Its protein product is CAWGGSLAGASTDTQYF. The chain employs TRBV30 and TRBJ2-3; TRBD2 aligns across 11 bases. The CDR3 runs 17 residues. Per germline, CDR1 GTSNPN and CDR2 SVGIG (reference sequence). V lost 5 bases and J lost 0; bases outside the gene matches: 10.